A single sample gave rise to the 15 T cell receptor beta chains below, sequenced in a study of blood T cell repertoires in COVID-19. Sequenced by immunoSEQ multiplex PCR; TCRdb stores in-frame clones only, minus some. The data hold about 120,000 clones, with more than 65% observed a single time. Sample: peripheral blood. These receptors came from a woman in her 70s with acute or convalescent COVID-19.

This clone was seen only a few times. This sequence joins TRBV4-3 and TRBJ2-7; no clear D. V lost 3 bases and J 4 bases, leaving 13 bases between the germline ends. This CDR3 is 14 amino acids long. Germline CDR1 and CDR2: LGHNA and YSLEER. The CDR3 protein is CASSQSKGAYEQYF. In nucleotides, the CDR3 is TGCGCCAGCAGCCAGTCCAAAGGAGCGTACGAGCAGTACTTC.

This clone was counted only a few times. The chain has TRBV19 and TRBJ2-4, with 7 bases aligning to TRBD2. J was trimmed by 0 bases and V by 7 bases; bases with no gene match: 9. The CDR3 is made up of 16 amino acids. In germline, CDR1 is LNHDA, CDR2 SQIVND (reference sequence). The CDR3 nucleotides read TGTGCCAGTAAGAGAGAGGTAGCGGGAGCCAAAAACATTCAGTACTTC. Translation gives CASKREVAGAKNIQYF.

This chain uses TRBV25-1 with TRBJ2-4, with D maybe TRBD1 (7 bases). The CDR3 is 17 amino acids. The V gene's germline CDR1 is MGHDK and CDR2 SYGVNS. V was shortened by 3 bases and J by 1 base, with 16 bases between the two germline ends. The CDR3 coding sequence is TGTGCCAGCAGTGACCCCCAGGAGGGGGCGGCCAAAAACATTCAGTACTTC. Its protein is CASSDPQEGAAKNIQYF.

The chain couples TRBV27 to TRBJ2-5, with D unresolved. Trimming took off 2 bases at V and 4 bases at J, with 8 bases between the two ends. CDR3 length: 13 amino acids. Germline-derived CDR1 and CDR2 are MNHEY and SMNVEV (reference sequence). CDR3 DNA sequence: TGTGCCAGCAGTTTAGTGGGCTTAGAGACCCAGTACTTC. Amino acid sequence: CASSLVGLETQYF.

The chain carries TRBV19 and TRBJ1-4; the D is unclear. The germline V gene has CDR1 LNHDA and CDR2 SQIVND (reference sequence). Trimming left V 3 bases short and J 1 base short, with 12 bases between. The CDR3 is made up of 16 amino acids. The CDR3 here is CASSMYRTGTNEKLFF. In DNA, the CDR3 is TGTGCCAGTAGTATGTACCGAACGGGAACTAATGAAAAACTGTTTTTT.

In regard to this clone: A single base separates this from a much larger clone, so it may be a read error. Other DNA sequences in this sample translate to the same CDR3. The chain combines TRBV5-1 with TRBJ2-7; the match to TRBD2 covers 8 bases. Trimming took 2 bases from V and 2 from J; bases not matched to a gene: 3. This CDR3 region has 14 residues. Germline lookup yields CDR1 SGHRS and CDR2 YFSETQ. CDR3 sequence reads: CASSLAGETYEQYF. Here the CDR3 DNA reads TGCGCCAGCAGCTTAGCGGGAGAGACCTACGAGCAGTACTTC.

For the CDR3, the DNA is TGCACCAGCGAGCGGGGGCCAAGCTCCTACGAGCAGTACTTC. Translated: CTSERGPSSYEQYF. The chain has TRBV1 and TRBJ2-7; TRBD2 is the table's D call and was not checked against the DNA. TRBV1 constitutes a pseudogene. The CDR3 runs 14 residues.

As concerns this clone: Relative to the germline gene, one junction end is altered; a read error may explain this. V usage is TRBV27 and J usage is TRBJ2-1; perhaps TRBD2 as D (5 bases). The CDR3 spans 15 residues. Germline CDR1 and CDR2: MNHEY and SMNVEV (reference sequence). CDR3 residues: CASSLQASSHNEQFF. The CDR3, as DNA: TGTGCCAGCAGTTTGCAAGCTAGCTCCCACAATGAGCAGTTCTTC.

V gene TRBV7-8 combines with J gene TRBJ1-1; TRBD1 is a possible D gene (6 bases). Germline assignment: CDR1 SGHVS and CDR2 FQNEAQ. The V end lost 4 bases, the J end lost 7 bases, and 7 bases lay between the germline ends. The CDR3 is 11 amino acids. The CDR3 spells CASSSTGEAFF. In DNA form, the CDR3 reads TGTGCCAGCAGCTCGACAGGTGAAGCTTTCTTT.

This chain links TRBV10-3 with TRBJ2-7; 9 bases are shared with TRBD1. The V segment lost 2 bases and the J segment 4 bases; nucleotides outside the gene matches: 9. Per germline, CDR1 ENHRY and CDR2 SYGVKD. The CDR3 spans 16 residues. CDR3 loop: CAISEGGQGFGYEQYF. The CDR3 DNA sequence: TGTGCCATCAGTGAGGGCGGACAGGGGTTTGGGTACGAGCAGTACTTC.

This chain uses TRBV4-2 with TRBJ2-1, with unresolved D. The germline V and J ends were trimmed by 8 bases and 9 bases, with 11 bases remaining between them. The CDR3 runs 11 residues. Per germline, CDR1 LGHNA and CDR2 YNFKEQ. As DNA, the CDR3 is TGTGCCAGCGGCGAGGTCGGTGAGCAGTTCTTC. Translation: CASGEVGEQFF.

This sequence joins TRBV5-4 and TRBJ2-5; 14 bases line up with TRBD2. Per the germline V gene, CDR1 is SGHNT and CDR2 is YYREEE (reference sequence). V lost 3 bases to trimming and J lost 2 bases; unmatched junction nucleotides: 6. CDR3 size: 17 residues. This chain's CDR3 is CASSWPGTSGGQETQYF. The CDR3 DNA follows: TGTGCCAGCAGCTGGCCCGGGACTAGCGGGGGACAAGAGACCCAGTACTTC.

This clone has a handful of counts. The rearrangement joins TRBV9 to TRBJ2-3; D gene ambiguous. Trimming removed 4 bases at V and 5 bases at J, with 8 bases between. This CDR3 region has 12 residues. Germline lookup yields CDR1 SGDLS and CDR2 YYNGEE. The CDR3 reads CASSPRGDTQYF. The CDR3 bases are TGTGCCAGCAGCCCGAGAGGAGATACGCAGTATTTT.

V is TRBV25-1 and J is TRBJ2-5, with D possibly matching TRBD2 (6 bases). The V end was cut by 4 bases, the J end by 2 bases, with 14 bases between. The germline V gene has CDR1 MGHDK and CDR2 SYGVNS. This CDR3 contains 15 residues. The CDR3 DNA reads TGTGCCAGCAGTGCCCTCTGGGGGGTTCAAGAGACCCAGTACTTC. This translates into CASSALWGVQETQYF.

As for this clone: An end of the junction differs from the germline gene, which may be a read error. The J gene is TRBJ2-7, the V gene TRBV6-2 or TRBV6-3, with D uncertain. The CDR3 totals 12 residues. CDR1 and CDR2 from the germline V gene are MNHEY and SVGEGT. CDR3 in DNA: TGTGCCAGCAGCCTCCAACTCGAGAGATCCCACTTC. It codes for CASSLQLERSHF.